These T cell receptor beta chains were read from a single sample in a study of blood T cell repertoires in COVID-19. The assay was immunoSEQ multiplex PCR, and TCRdb's table has in-frame clones only and misses some. This table holds around 200,000 clones, nearly 85% found once. The sequencing sample was made of peripheral blood. These receptors originate from a young woman with COVID-19, enrolled during active disease. The CDR3 runs from the conserved cysteine through the conserved F or W. Fields, in order: V gene, clone size, J gene, D gene, CDR3 protein, CDR3 DNA. The D gene is left open where the match is weak. Clone size appears in some rows only: once, few, many, or a class for an expanded clone.

V: TRBV6-1; size: -; J: TRBJ1-1; D: TRBD1; CDR3: CASSETDRANEAFF; DNA: TGTGCCAGCAGTGAGACCGACAGGGCCAATGAAGCTTTCTTT
V: TRBV28; size: -; J: TRBJ1-4; D: -; CDR3: CASSLGGEGEKLFF; DNA: TGTGCCAGCAGCCTGGGCGGGGAAGGAGAAAAACTGTTTTTT
V: TRBV7-3; size: -; J: TRBJ2-3; D: -; CDR3: CASSQGAGQSDTQYF; DNA: TGTGCCAGCAGCCAAGGTGCGGGGCAGTCCGATACGCAGTATTTT
V: TRBV7-3; size: -; J: TRBJ2-3; D: -; CDR3: CASSPSYRELDTQYF; DNA: TGTGCCAGCAGCCCTTCATACAGGGAGTTAGATACGCAGTATTTT
V: TRBV12-5; size: -; J: TRBJ2-1; D: -; CDR3: CASGLGVQNEQFF; DNA: TGTGCTAGTGGTTTGGGAGTACAGAATGAGCAGTTCTTC
V: TRBV2; size: -; J: TRBJ1-1; D: -; CDR3: CAIQDTEAFF; DNA: TGTGCCATACAGGACACTGAAGCTTTCTTT
V: TRBV9; size: -; J: TRBJ1-4; D: -; CDR3: CASSVGQGLTEEKLFF; DNA: TGTGCCAGCAGCGTAGGGCAGGGGTTGACTGAGGAAAAACTGTTTTTT
V: TRBV5-1; size: -; J: TRBJ1-1; D: TRBD1; CDR3: CASSLGTGVTEAFF; DNA: TGCGCCAGCAGCTTGGGAACAGGGGTCACTGAAGCTTTCTTT
V: TRBV5-6; size: once; J: TRBJ2-3; D: TRBD2; CDR3: CASTQLAAGHTQYF; DNA: TGTGCCAGCACCCAACTAGCGGCGGGGCATACGCAGTATTTT
V: TRBV27; size: -; J: TRBJ2-3; D: -; CDR3: CASRPFGQYTDTQYF; DNA: TGTGCCAGCAGACCATTCGGACAATACACAGATACGCAGTATTTT
V: TRBV29-1; size: -; J: TRBJ2-7; D: -; CDR3: CSGLTAGEQYF; DNA: TGCAGCGGCCTAACTGCCGGCGAGCAGTACTTC
V: TRBV30; size: once; J: TRBJ2-2; D: -; CDR3: CAWSVYRTVNAGELFF; DNA: TGTGCCTGGAGTGTTTATAGGACAGTGAATGCCGGGGAGCTGTTTTTT
V: TRBV10-3; size: -; J: TRBJ1-2; D: TRBD1; CDR3: CAIRAGQNYGYTF; DNA: TGTGCCATCAGGGCGGGACAGAACTATGGCTACACCTTC
V: TRBV19; size: -; J: TRBJ2-5; D: -; CDR3: CASSIDRRQETQYF; DNA: TGTGCCAGTAGTATAGATCGGCGGCAAGAGACCCAGTACTTC
V: TRBV27; size: -; J: TRBJ2-1; D: -; CDR3: CASSLWENPHEQFF; DNA: TGTGCCAGCAGTTTATGGGAGAATCCCCATGAGCAGTTCTTC
V: TRBV19; size: -; J: TRBJ2-5; D: -; CDR3: CASSFAAETQYF; DNA: TGTGCCAGTAGTTTTGCGGCGGAGACCCAGTACTTC
V: TRBV27; size: -; J: TRBJ2-2; D: TRBD2; CDR3: CASYDIAGANTGELFF; DNA: TGTGCCAGCTACGATATAGCGGGAGCCAACACCGGGGAGCTGTTTTTT
V: TRBV6-6; size: -; J: TRBJ2-7; D: TRBD2; CDR3: CASSPIARTSGNSYEQYF; DNA: TGTGCCAGCAGTCCAATTGCCCGGACTAGCGGGAACTCCTACGAGCAGTACTTC
V: TRBV9; size: few; J: TRBJ2-1; D: TRBD2; CDR3: CASSPPPGTSGDNEQFF; DNA: TGTGCCAGCAGCCCGCCCCCCGGGACTAGCGGGGACAATGAGCAGTTCTTC
V: TRBV29-1; size: -; J: TRBJ2-7; D: TRBD1; CDR3: CSVEADRRDEQYF; DNA: TGCAGCGTTGAAGCGGACAGGAGAGACGAGCAGTACTTC
V: TRBV29-1; size: -; J: TRBJ2-5; D: TRBD1; CDR3: CSSYAGTGEETQYF; DNA: TGCAGCTCCTACGCCGGGACAGGGGAAGAGACCCAGTACTTC
V: TRBV7-2; size: -; J: TRBJ2-1; D: -; CDR3: CASSFDLGSYNEQFF; DNA: TGTGCCAGCAGCTTCGACTTGGGCTCCTACAATGAGCAGTTCTTC
V: TRBV5-1; size: -; J: TRBJ2-5; D: -; CDR3: CASSLGGGSQETQYF; DNA: TGCGCCAGCAGCTTGGGCGGGGGCTCTCAAGAGACCCAGTACTTC
V: TRBV9; size: -; J: TRBJ2-7; D: TRBD1; CDR3: CASSAYGQGSYEQYF; DNA: TGTGCCAGCAGCGCCTATGGACAGGGCTCCTACGAGCAGTACTTC
V: TRBV5-1; size: -; J: TRBJ1-1; D: -; CDR3: CASSEQGNTEAFF; DNA: TGCGCCAGCAGCGAGCAGGGGAACACTGAAGCTTTCTTT
V: TRBV3-1/TRBV3-2; size: -; J: TRBJ2-1; D: -; CDR3: CASSQGDEQFF; DNA: TGTGCCAGCAGCCAAGGAGATGAGCAGTTCTTC
V: TRBV11-1; size: few; J: TRBJ2-7; D: TRBD1; CDR3: CASSLAGQGVNEQYF; DNA: TGTGCCAGCAGCTTAGCGGGACAGGGGGTCAACGAGCAGTACTTC
V: TRBV2; size: -; J: TRBJ2-7; D: -; CDR3: CASRGPGIHEQYF; DNA: TGTGCCAGCAGAGGTCCAGGGATCCACGAGCAGTACTTC
V: TRBV6-2/TRBV6-3; size: -; J: TRBJ2-7; D: TRBD1; CDR3: CASSYRRTGTSYEQYF; DNA: TGTGCCAGCAGTTACCGACGGACAGGGACGTCCTACGAGCAGTACTTC
V: TRBV19; size: -; J: TRBJ2-7; D: TRBD2; CDR3: CASSPPTSGSYEQYF; DNA: TGTGCCAGTAGTCCACCGACTAGCGGGAGCTACGAGCAGTACTTC
V: TRBV24-1; size: -; J: TRBJ2-3; D: TRBD2; CDR3: CATSDFMASGGDTQYF; DNA: TGTGCCACCAGTGATTTTATGGCTAGCGGGGGTGATACGCAGTATTTT
V: TRBV7-2; size: -; J: TRBJ1-5; D: -; CDR3: CASSFQGWQPQHF; DNA: TGTGCCAGCAGCTTCCAGGGGTGGCAGCCCCAGCATTTT
V: TRBV7-6; size: few; J: TRBJ2-1; D: TRBD2; CDR3: CASSYSGGGLDEQFF; DNA: TGTGCCAGCAGTTATAGCGGGGGGGGATTGGATGAGCAGTTCTTC
V: TRBV5-6; size: -; J: TRBJ2-7; D: TRBD2; CDR3: CASSLGLAGGEQYF; DNA: TGTGCCAGCAGCTTGGGACTAGCGGGAGGTGAGCAGTACTTC
V: TRBV3-1/TRBV3-2; size: -; J: TRBJ2-7; D: -; CDR3: CASSTPFTYEQYF; DNA: TGTGCCAGCAGCACACCCTTCACCTACGAGCAGTACTTC
V: TRBV6-5; size: -; J: TRBJ1-4; D: -; CDR3: CASSTDSTNEKLFF; DNA: TGTGCCAGCAGCACTGACAGTACTAATGAAAAACTGTTTTTT
V: TRBV7-2; size: -; J: TRBJ1-2; D: TRBD1; CDR3: CASSLEGQGGNYGYTF; DNA: TGTGCCAGCAGCTTAGAAGGTCAAGGGGGCAACTATGGCTACACCTTC
V: TRBV11-3; size: -; J: TRBJ2-5; D: TRBD1; CDR3: CASSPGDRALNRETQYF; DNA: TGTGCCAGCAGCCCCGGGGACAGGGCTTTGAATAGGGAGACCCAGTACTTC
V: TRBV19; size: -; J: TRBJ2-1; D: TRBD1; CDR3: CASSVGQSRGQSSYNEQFF; DNA: TGTGCCAGTAGTGTGGGACAGAGTAGAGGACAGAGCTCCTACAATGAGCAGTTCTTC
V: TRBV14; size: -; J: TRBJ2-1; D: TRBD2; CDR3: CASSPKIWREEYNEQFF; DNA: TGTGCCAGCAGCCCAAAGATCTGGCGGGAGGAGTACAATGAGCAGTTCTTC
V: TRBV2; size: -; J: TRBJ1-1; D: TRBD1; CDR3: CARDGTAMNTEAFF; DNA: TGTGCCAGGGACGGGACAGCGATGAACACTGAAGCTTTCTTT
V: TRBV12-3/TRBV12-4; size: -; J: TRBJ1-2; D: -; CDR3: CASSSREAYTF; DNA: TGTGCCAGCAGTTCCAGGGAAGCCTACACCTTC
V: TRBV5-1; size: -; J: TRBJ2-3; D: TRBD2; CDR3: CASSPLAGGSTDTQYF; DNA: TGCGCCAGCAGCCCATTAGCGGGGGGTAGCACAGATACGCAGTATTTT
V: TRBV29-1; size: -; J: TRBJ2-3; D: -; CDR3: CSAGQITDTQYF; DNA: TGCAGCGCCGGACAGATCACAGATACGCAGTATTTT
V: TRBV2; size: -; J: TRBJ2-3; D: TRBD1; CDR3: CASLNRGFTDTQYF; DNA: TGTGCCAGCCTAAACAGGGGATTCACAGATACGCAGTATTTT
V: TRBV19; size: -; J: TRBJ2-1; D: TRBD2; CDR3: CASSRTSGSPNEQFF; DNA: TGTGCCAGTAGTAGGACTAGCGGGAGTCCCAATGAGCAGTTCTTC
V: TRBV4-2; size: once; J: TRBJ2-3; D: TRBD1; CDR3: CASSEQGPDTQYF; DNA: TGTGCCAGCAGCGAACAGGGGCCAGATACGCAGTATTTT
V: TRBV28; size: once; J: TRBJ1-2; D: TRBD1; CDR3: CASSKPGQSYGYTF; DNA: TGTGCCAGCAGTAAGCCGGGACAGTCTTATGGCTACACCTTC
V: TRBV30; size: -; J: TRBJ1-2; D: -; CDR3: CAWSAAYYGYTF; DNA: TGTGCCTGGAGTGCAGCGTACTATGGCTACACCTTC
V: TRBV9; size: -; J: TRBJ2-1; D: TRBD1; CDR3: CASSAPGTAYNEQFF; DNA: TGTGCCAGCAGCGCCCCCGGGACAGCCTACAATGAGCAGTTCTTC